Below, one T cell receptor (beta chain) is given with its context. Its antigen remains unknown. The sample is drawn from a study of T cell responses to AZD1222 COVID-19 vaccine. Study results and caveats: Increased Spike-specific TCR breadth and depth were observed after two AZD1222 doses.

Measured with immunoSEQ multiplex PCR; TCRdb has only the in-frame clones, and not every one. This table has some 150,000 clones, over 75% appearing once. The CDR3 covers 12 residues. Trimming removed 2 bases from V and 5 bases from J, with 6 bases in between. In germline, CDR1 is SGHDN, CDR2 FVKESK. This TCR was recovered from an adult who received the MenACWY meningococcal vaccine as a control. The V and J genes are TRBV14 and TRBJ1-2; D unclear. The sample in question was peripheral blood, obtained 28 days after the second dose of the MenACWY control vaccine. The DNA for the CDR3 is TGTGCCAGCAGCCAATATCTATATGGCTACACCTTC. Its translation: CASSQYLYGYTF. The full variable domain, rest sourced from reference TRBV14 and TRBJ1-2, is EAGVTQFPSHSVIEKGQTVTLRCDPISGHDNLYWYRRVMGKEIKFLLHFVKESKQDESGMPNNRFLAERTGGTYSTLKVQPAELEDSGVYFCASSQYLYGYTFGSGTRLTVV.